The 29 T cell receptor beta chains below all came from one sample that was sequenced in a study of blood T cell repertoires in COVID-19. Profiling relied on immunoSEQ multiplex PCR, and the TCRdb table lists in-frame clones only, not all of them. Of a few hundred thousand clones in the sample, 82% were seen once. The sample was peripheral blood. All receptors come from a young woman with acute or convalescent COVID-19.

The chain has TRBV7-2 and TRBJ2-3; 11 bases align to TRBD2. The CDR3 runs 16 residues. CDR1 is SGHTA, CDR2 FQGNSA, per germline. Trimming took 1 base from V and 3 from J; bases not matched to a gene: 3. CDR3 loop: CASSLGTSGSTDTQYF. In DNA, the CDR3 is TGTGCCAGCAGCTTAGGTACTAGCGGGAGTACAGATACGCAGTATTTT.

The chain couples TRBV19 to TRBJ2-1; 8 nucleotides match TRBD2. This CDR3 has 14 amino acids. The ends lost 6 bases at V and 6 bases at J; junction bases unmatched: 7. Germline values: CDR1 LNHDA, CDR2 SQIVND (reference sequence). DNA of the CDR3: TGTGCCAGTAGGGAGAGCGGGAGCAGCAATGAGCAGTTCTTC. As protein: CASRESGSSNEQFF.

The chain is built from TRBV7-3 and TRBJ2-2, with TRBD2 identical over 8 bases. This CDR3 region has 18 residues. The ends lost 2 bases at V and 0 bases at J; junction bases unmatched: 8. Germline V gene sequence: CDR1 SGHTA, CDR2 FQGTGA. CDR3 in DNA: TGTGCCAGCAGCTTAGTCTCGCGGGAGGCAGCGAACACCGGGGAGCTGTTTTTT. Amino acid sequence: CASSLVSREAANTGELFF.

The chain uses TRBV15 and TRBJ1-6, with D unresolved. CDR3 size: 14 residues. Germline V lookup: CDR1 LNHNV, CDR2 YYDKDF (reference sequence). The V end lost 0 bases, the J end lost 5 bases, and 5 bases lay between the germline ends. This CDR3 is CATSREQNNSPLHF. The CDR3 DNA reads TGTGCCACCAGCAGAGAACAGAATAATTCACCCCTCCACTTT.

The genes are TRBV5-1 and TRBJ1-6; TRBD1 aligns across 7 bases. This CDR3 has 16 residues. V lost 0 bases and J lost 4; bases outside the gene matches: 4. Germline V gene sequence: CDR1 SGHRS, CDR2 YFSETQ. The CDR3 DNA reads TGCGCCAGCAGCTTGGCGGGACAGAAGTATAATTCACCCCTCCACTTT. Protein sequence: CASSLAGQKYNSPLHF. Full variable domain (rest looked up from reference TRBV5-1 and TRBJ1-6): KAGVTQTPRYLIKTRGQQVTLSCSPISGHRSVSWYQQTPGQGLQFLFEYFSETQRNKGNFPGRFSGRQFSNSRSEMNVSTLELGDSALYLCASSLAGQKYNSPLHFGNGTRLTVT.

This clone was recorded a few times. V gene TRBV19 combines with J gene TRBJ2-7; D is ambiguous. This CDR3 comprises 14 residues. In germline, CDR1 is LNHDA, CDR2 SQIVND (reference sequence). V dropped 3 bases and J dropped 0 bases, with 9 bases sitting between them. The CDR3 reads CASSMGSTSYEQYF. CDR3 nucleotide sequence: TGTGCCAGTAGTATGGGCTCGACCTCCTACGAGCAGTACTTC.

V is TRBV9 and J is TRBJ2-3; D possibly corresponds to TRBD2 (6 bases). The V end was cut by 3 bases, the J end by 4 bases, with 18 bases between. From germline, CDR1 is SGDLS and CDR2 YYNGEE. The CDR3 has 16 residues. This CDR3 is CASSAGLSPSPDTQYF. For the CDR3, the DNA is TGTGCCAGCAGCGCTGGACTATCTCCCTCCCCAGATACGCAGTATTTT. Complete variable domain (other parts from reference TRBV9 and TRBJ2-3): DSGVTQTPKHLITATGQRVTLRCSPRSGDLSVYWYQQSLDQGLQFLIQYYNGEERAKGNILERFSAQQFPDLHSELNLSSLELGDSALYFCASSAGLSPSPDTQYFGPGTRLTVL.

The chain has TRBV7-9 and TRBJ2-7; TRBD2 agrees at 8 bases. Unmatched junction bases numbered 9, after V lost 11 bases and J lost 6 bases. Germline-derived CDR1 and CDR2 are SEHNR and FQNEAQ (reference sequence). This CDR3 contains 12 residues. CDR3 coding DNA: TGTGCCGTAGACGGGGGGGCTCTCGAGCAGTACTTC. Its translation is CAVDGGALEQYF.

The V gene is TRBV5-4, the J gene TRBJ2-5, with 10 bases fitting TRBD2. From germline, CDR1 is SGHNT and CDR2 YYREEE (reference sequence). There are 15 residues in the CDR3. V dropped 4 bases and J dropped 5; count of bases not matched to a gene: 8. The CDR3 protein is CASSPEREGLETQYF. In DNA form, the CDR3 reads TGTGCCAGCAGCCCAGAGCGGGAGGGTTTGGAGACCCAGTACTTC.

This chain joins TRBV18 and TRBJ2-3, with 12 positions matching TRBD2. This CDR3 is built from 16 residues. The V and J ends lost 4 bases and 1 base, in that order; junction bases with no gene match: 3. CDR1 is KGHSH and CDR2 is LQKENI in the germline V gene. The CDR3, as DNA: TGTGCCAGCTCACTCCGACTAGCGGGAGGCACAGATACGCAGTATTTT. This sequence encodes CASSLRLAGGTDTQYF.

This clone has just a few counts. The chain combines TRBV5-1 with TRBJ1-1, with 8 bases fitting TRBD1. The CDR3 runs to 13 residues. V gave up 9 bases and J gave up 6 bases; unmatched junction bases: 10. Per germline, CDR1 SGHRS and CDR2 YFSETQ. For the CDR3, the DNA is TGCGCCACCGCACAGGGGGTAAGGTCTGAAGCTTTCTTT. This encodes CATAQGVRSEAFF.

The chain joins TRBV6-2 or TRBV6-3 to TRBJ2-1; D is ambiguous. The germline CDR1 and CDR2 sequences are MNHEY and SVGEGT. With 4 bases removed from V and 3 bases from J, the gap between germline ends came to 19 bases. This CDR3 contains 17 residues. CDR3 sequence reads: CASSSASSSINYNEQFF. The CDR3 DNA follows: TGTGCCAGCAGTTCGGCCTCCTCTAGTATAAACTACAATGAGCAGTTCTTC.

The chain recombines TRBV6-5 with TRBJ2-1, with a possible D match to TRBD2 (6 bases). CDR1 and CDR2 (germline): MNHEY, SVGAGI. With 8 bases removed from V and 5 bases from J, the gap between germline ends came to 13 bases. The CDR3 totals 13 residues. The CDR3 bases are TGTGCCAGCGGCCGGGACTTTAACAATGAGCAGTTCTTC. The encoded protein is CASGRDFNNEQFF.

This clone was detected many times. The CDR3 is CASSRFGNEQFF. The DNA for the CDR3 is TGTGCCAGCAGCCGTTTCGGGAATGAGCAGTTCTTC. The V and J genes are TRBV28 and TRBJ2-1; D not certain. CDR1 MDHEN and CDR2 SYDVKM come from the germline V gene. The V and J ends lost 6 bases and 7 bases respectively, with 10 bases between them. CDR3 length: 12 amino acids. Looking up the rest from reference TRBV28 and TRBJ2-1 gives the full variable domain: DVKVTQSSRYLVKRTGEKVFLECVQDMDHENMFWYRQDPGLGLRLIYFSYDVKMKEKGDIPEGYSVSREKKERFSLILESASTNQTSMYLCASSRFGNEQFFGPGTRLTVL.

This chain connects TRBV7-9 to TRBJ1-2; 7 positions agree with TRBD1. Germline V gene sequence: CDR1 SEHNR, CDR2 FQNEAQ (reference sequence). V was pared by 2 bases and J by 8 bases, with 8 bases of the junction left unmatched. The CDR3 length is 14 residues. The CDR3 DNA reads as TGTGCCAGCAGCTTATCTTGGACAGGCGGCGGCTACACCTTC. This sequence encodes CASSLSWTGGGYTF.

This clone appeared once. V and J are TRBV29-1 and TRBJ1-3; D is possibly TRBD1 (5 bases). The germline gives CDR1 SQVTM, CDR2 ANQGSEA. V was clipped by 6 bases and J by 1 base, with 16 bases between them. This CDR3 spans 15 amino acids. In DNA form, the CDR3 reads TGCAGCGTGAAGGGGCTAAGGGGTTCTGGAAACACCATATATTTT. Protein product: CSVKGLRGSGNTIYF. The full variable domain, with the rest looked up from reference TRBV29-1 and TRBJ1-3, is SAVISQKPSRDICQRGTSLTIQCQVDSQVTMMFWYRQQPGQSLTLIATANQGSEATYESGFVIDKFPISRPNLTFSTLTVSNMSPEDSSIYLCSVKGLRGSGNTIYFGEGSWLTVV.

The gene calls are TRBV5-6 and TRBJ2-1; 11 bases are a match to TRBD2. V lost 2 bases, J lost 0 bases, and 4 bases stayed unmatched. This CDR3 comprises 17 residues. Germline CDR1 reads SGHDT; CDR2 reads YYEEEE. The CDR3 DNA reads as TGTGCCAGCAGCTTTAGCGGGAGGGAGGGCTCCTACAATGAGCAGTTCTTC. This sequence encodes CASSFSGREGSYNEQFF.

The chain couples TRBV9 to TRBJ2-3; 10 positions match TRBD2. CDR1 and CDR2 (germline): SGDLS, YYNGEE. This CDR3 has 13 amino acids. The junction had 2 bases not matched to a gene; V was cut back by 2 bases and J by 8 bases. The CDR3 nucleotides are TGTGCCAGCAGCGTTCGACTAGCGGGTACGCAGTATTTT. Protein sequence: CASSVRLAGTQYF.

V gene TRBV28 combines with J gene TRBJ2-5; D unresolved. V lost 5 bases and J 2 bases, leaving 9 bases between the germline ends. The germline CDR1 and CDR2 sequences are MDHEN and SYDVKM. The CDR3 runs to 13 residues. The DNA for the CDR3 is TGTGCCAGCAGTCCTATTCCGCAAGAGACCCAGTACTTC. Its protein is CASSPIPQETQYF.

The V gene is TRBV27, the J gene TRBJ2-1, with 10 bases identical to TRBD2. This CDR3 has 16 amino acids. Germline V gives CDR1 MNHEY, CDR2 SMNVEV (reference sequence). J lost 5 bases, V lost 0 bases, and 4 bases had no gene match. CDR3 sequence reads: CASSLSTSGIHNEQFF. CDR3 DNA: TGTGCCAGCAGTTTATCTACTAGCGGGATCCACAATGAGCAGTTCTTC.

The chain combines TRBV5-8 with TRBJ2-1; 9 nucleotides align to TRBD2. Germline CDR1 and CDR2: SGHTS and YDEGEE. This CDR3 is built from 17 residues. V lost 0 bases and J lost 4; bases outside the gene matches: 8. CDR3 in amino acids: CASSLVFASGAYNEQFF. As DNA, the CDR3 is TGTGCCAGCAGCTTGGTCTTCGCTAGCGGGGCTTACAATGAGCAGTTCTTC.

The V and J genes are TRBV6-5 and TRBJ2-7, with TRBD2 identical over 8 bases. The CDR3 runs to 15 residues. Germline V gene lookup returns CDR1 MNHEY and CDR2 SVGAGI. The J segment lost 6 bases and the V segment lost 2 bases, leaving 9 bases of the junction unmatched. The CDR3 DNA follows: TGTGCCAGCAGTTACAGCGGGAGCGATATTAGCGAGCAGTACTTC. It is translated as CASSYSGSDISEQYF.

This clone was recorded once. The chain employs TRBV9 and TRBJ1-1; a possible D gene is TRBD1 (6 bases). Trimming left V 3 bases short and J 6 bases short, with 12 bases between. There are 13 residues in the CDR3. CDR1 is SGDLS, CDR2 YYNGEE, per germline. CDR3 in DNA: TGTGCCAGCAGCGGAGGACAGACGCCTGAAGCTTTCTTT. Its translation: CASSGGQTPEAFF. Looking up the rest from reference TRBV9 and TRBJ1-1 gives the full variable domain: DSGVTQTPKHLITATGQRVTLRCSPRSGDLSVYWYQQSLDQGLQFLIQYYNGEERAKGNILERFSAQQFPDLHSELNLSSLELGDSALYFCASSGGQTPEAFFGQGTRLTVV.

This chain links TRBV27 with TRBJ2-3; 7 nucleotides align to TRBD2. This CDR3 is 15 amino acids long. CDR1 and CDR2 from the germline V gene are MNHEY and SMNVEV (reference sequence). V lost 3 bases, J lost 0 bases, and 3 bases stayed unmatched. The CDR3 is CASSFKGGSTDTQYF. The CDR3 DNA is TGTGCCAGCAGTTTCAAGGGAGGGAGCACAGATACGCAGTATTTT.

The table lists this clone with a few counts. The V and J genes are TRBV10-2 and TRBJ2-5; TRBD1 matches 11 bases. This CDR3 comprises 19 residues. With 3 bases clipped from V and 1 base from J, the junction kept 13 bases outside the gene matches. Per the germline V gene, CDR1 is WSHSY and CDR2 is SAAADI. The CDR3 nucleotides read TGCGCCAGCAGTGAACCGGGACAGGGGGTCCCGTTTTTCCAAGAGACCCAGTACTTC. It specifies CASSEPGQGVPFFQETQYF.

The CDR3 DNA reads as TGTGCCAGCAGCTTGGTAGCGGGAGGGGGTGACGAGCAGTACTTC. As protein: CASSLVAGGGDEQYF. The rearrangement joins TRBV5-4 to TRBJ2-7; 11 nucleotides match TRBD2. Trimming at V came to 0 bases and at J to 5 bases, leaving 4 bases not matched to a gene. CDR1 SGHNT and CDR2 YYREEE come from the germline V gene (reference sequence). This CDR3 spans 15 amino acids. The full variable domain, with the rest looked up from reference TRBV5-4 and TRBJ2-7, is ETGVTQSPTHLIKTRGQQVTLRCSSQSGHNTVSWYQQALGQGPQFIFQYYREEENGRGNFPPRFSGLQFPNYSSELNVNALELDDSALYLCASSLVAGGGDEQYFGPGTRLTVT.

The rearrangement joins TRBV29-1 to TRBJ2-1, with 9 bases matching TRBD1. The CDR3 has 15 amino acids. Germline trimming cut 6 bases from V and 7 bases from J; bases unmatched to any gene: 13. Germline V CDR1 and CDR2: SQVTM, ANQGSEA. The CDR3 loop is CSVAAGTGYLNEQFF. CDR3 DNA: TGCAGCGTCGCTGCCGGGACAGGGTATCTTAATGAGCAGTTCTTC.

CDR3 DNA sequence: TGTGCCAGCAGTTCACAGGGGCTTGGCTATGGCTACACCTTC. As protein: CASSSQGLGYGYTF. The V and J genes are TRBV27 and TRBJ1-2; 7 bases match TRBD1. Trimming removed 4 bases from V and 4 bases from J; junction bases left unmatched: 6. Per the germline V gene, CDR1 is MNHEY and CDR2 is SMNVEV (reference sequence). The CDR3 has 14 residues.

The J gene is TRBJ2-7, the V gene TRBV4-3, with D possibly TRBD2 on 6 matching bases. CDR3 length equals 14 residues. In germline, CDR1 is LGHNA, CDR2 YSLEER. With 0 bases removed from V and 3 bases from J, the gap between germline ends came to 9 bases. The CDR3 loop reads CASSQDRENYEQYF. Here the CDR3 DNA reads TGCGCCAGCAGCCAAGACCGGGAGAACTACGAGCAGTACTTC.